What follows is one TCR beta chain and its context. The antigen this receptor binds is unknown. No base qualities exist here, and no much larger clone lies one base off it. The library was obtained by the immunoSEQ multiplex PCR assay. In TCRdb, the immuneACCESS table is reduced to in-frame sequences with V and J assigned. These tables do not hold every clone; where another copy was compared, an unresolved V gene accounts for under half, and the others remain unexplained. Recorded for this sample are around 76,000 clones; around 86% of them occurred a single time. The ten top clones hold around a tenth of the sample. This sample was included in a study of control samples from healthy donors and cancer patients (dated by TCRdb to 2020 to 2021). V is reduced by 3 bases and J by 2 bases, leaving a spacing of 12 bases between them. The CDR3 goes from the cysteine to the phenylalanine over 15 residues. CDR3 DNA is the only sequence kept; it has 45 bases, read in frame from the first base. According to the germline V gene, CDR1 reads MRHNA and CDR2 reads SNTAGT.

This chain is built from TRBV6-4 and TRBJ2-3; the D gene is perhaps TRBD1, from 6 matching bases. The source material was PBMCs. This TCR was recovered from a woman in her 50s with colorectal cancer. The nucleotides read TGTGCCAGCAGTGATGGTAGGACAGACACAGATACGCAGTATTTT. Its coded protein is CASSDGRTDTDTQYF.